The 20 T cell receptor beta chains below come from one sample, sequenced in a study of CD8 T cells in ankylosing spondylitis. Points from the study as a whole: Among TCR beta sequences, a motif of under ten highly homologous variants appeared characteristic of ankylosing spondylitis blood.

For these receptors, no antigen is known. TCRdb called the 5' RACE reads again in MiXCR, with one record for every CDR3 protein. This table holds around 390,000 distinct CDR3 sequences, around 20% found once. The material sequenced was blood, either unsorted or a sorted T cell fraction (not recorded which). The source is a male donor with ankylosing spondylitis.

This clonotype was observed a handful of times. The chain recombines TRBV12-3 or TRBV12-4 with TRBJ2-1; D is perhaps TRBD1 or TRBD2 (5 bases each). This CDR3 comprises 15 residues. V was cut by 6 bases and J by 4 bases, with 16 bases left in between. The CDR3 DNA sequence: TGTGCCAGCAGCTCCTTGGGGGAGCGGTACAATGAGCAGTTCTTC. Amino acids: CASSSLGERYNEQFF.

The sample holds a few counts of this clonotype. The CDR3 loop reads CASSPGTGVPQYF. CDR3 in DNA: TGTGCCAGCTCACCTGGGACAGGGGTTCCCCAGTACTTC. The chain couples TRBV18 to TRBJ2-5; 10 bases are shared with TRBD1. Germline V lookup: CDR1 KGHSH, CDR2 LQKENI. The ends lost 3 bases at V and 9 bases at J; junction bases unmatched: 4. The CDR3 length is 13 residues.

CDR3 sequence (DNA): TGTGCCAGCAGTGACCGGGGGGCGCGGAACACTGAAGCTTTCTTT. Amino acids: CASSDRGARNTEAFF. The gene calls are TRBV6-1 and TRBJ1-1; TRBD1 might be the D (6 bases). The CDR3 covers 15 residues. Germline V gene lookup returns CDR1 MNHNS and CDR2 SASEGT. Trimming cost V 3 bases and J 1 base, with 12 bases left between them.

This chain uses TRBV30 with TRBJ1-1, with 7 bases fitting TRBD1. Germline V lookup: CDR1 GTSNPN, CDR2 SVGIG (reference sequence). The V segment lost 5 bases and the J segment 6 bases; nucleotides outside the gene matches: 15. This CDR3 is 15 amino acids long. CDR3 bases: TGTGCCTGGGGCGCGGAGACAGGGAGAAGGGCTGAAGCTTTCTTT. Protein sequence: CAWGAETGRRAEAFF.

This clonotype has just a few counts. The rearrangement links TRBV24-1 to TRBJ2-1, with TRBD2 as a possible D gene (5 bases). The V gene lost 4 bases and the J gene lost 9 bases, with 12 bases spanning the gap. The germline V gene has CDR1 KGHDR and CDR2 SFDVKD. The length of the CDR3 is 13 residues. The CDR3 is CATSESGIGEQFF. CDR3 sequence (DNA): TGTGCCACCAGTGAGTCCGGGATCGGTGAGCAGTTCTTC.

This clonotype turned up a few times. The chain has TRBV7-2 and TRBJ2-4; D uncertain. The V gene's germline CDR1 is SGHTA and CDR2 FQGNSA. V lost 5 bases, J lost 0 bases, and 8 bases lay in between. The CDR3 is made up of 14 amino acids. The CDR3 coding sequence is TGTGCCAGCAGCCCGGCCGCAGCCAAAAACATTCAGTACTTC. Its protein product is CASSPAAAKNIQYF.

For the CDR3, the DNA is TGCGCCAGCAGCTTGGAGGGACTCGATGAGCAGTTCTTC. Residues: CASSLEGLDEQFF. J is TRBJ2-1 and V is TRBV5-1, with D possibly being TRBD2 (6 bases). The V gene lost 0 bases and the J gene lost 8 bases, with 9 bases spanning the gap. The germline CDR1 and CDR2 sequences are SGHRS and YFSETQ. This CDR3 is built from 13 residues.

This clonotype was picked up many times. This chain uses TRBV7-8 with TRBJ1-2; weak D call: TRBD1 (5 bases). CDR1 and CDR2 from the germline V gene are SGHVS and FQNEAQ. The CDR3 sequence is 16 residues long. Deletions cut 3 bases from V and 1 base from J, with 15 bases between. The CDR3 spells CASSLWGPQNNYGYTF. The CDR3 DNA is TGTGCCAGCAGCTTGTGGGGCCCACAGAATAACTATGGCTACACCTTC. The entire variable domain, with the rest obtained from reference TRBV7-8 and TRBJ1-2, is as follows: GAGVSQSPRYKVAKRGQDVALRCDPISGHVSLFWYQQALGQGPEFLTYFQNEAQLDKSGLPSDRFFAERPEGSVSTLKIQRTQQEDSAVYLCASSLWGPQNNYGYTFGSGTRLTVV.

The CDR3 protein is CASSNQRVLSPLHF. CDR3 bases: TGTGCCAGCAGCAACCAGAGGGTGTTGTCACCCCTCCACTTT. The chain combines TRBV7-2 with TRBJ1-6; D not certain. The CDR3 spans 14 residues. CDR1 is SGHTA, CDR2 FQGNSA, per germline. V was cut by 5 bases and J by 10 bases, with 15 bases left in between.

V usage is TRBV20-1 and J usage is TRBJ2-3, with D possibly matching TRBD2 (5 bases). The ends were cut back, 5 bases at V and 2 bases at J, with 17 bases in the middle. CDR1 and CDR2 from the germline V gene are DFQATT and SNEGSKA (reference sequence). The CDR3 is 15 residues long. The CDR3 region is CSAFSPRAPTDTQYF. CDR3 bases: TGCAGTGCTTTCTCCCCGCGGGCCCCCACAGATACGCAGTATTTT.

The genes are TRBV10-2 and TRBJ1-6; no definite D call. The germline V and J ends were trimmed by 8 bases and 8 bases, with 10 bases remaining between them. This CDR3 is built from 12 residues. From germline, CDR1 is WSHSY and CDR2 SAAADI. The CDR3 bases are TGCGCCAGCCGGACCGAATATTCACCCCTCCACTTT. Protein product: CASRTEYSPLHF.

The J gene is TRBJ1-1, the V gene TRBV18; 7 nucleotides line up with TRBD1. CDR1 is KGHSH, CDR2 LQKENI, per germline. The CDR3 has 14 residues. V dropped 6 bases and J dropped 5; count of bases not matched to a gene: 9. This CDR3 is CASSPGQGETEAFF. CDR3 coding DNA: TGTGCCAGCTCGCCGGGGCAGGGGGAAACTGAAGCTTTCTTT.

This clonotype was seen ten or more times. The chain links TRBV12-3 or TRBV12-4 to TRBJ2-2; TRBD2 is a possible D gene (5 bases). Trimming removed 3 bases at V and 0 bases at J, with 8 bases between. The CDR3 totals 15 residues. The CDR3 DNA reads TGTGCCAGCAGTTTGAGTAGCGCGAACACCGGGGAGCTGTTTTTT. Translated, it gives CASSLSSANTGELFF.

Note on this clonotype: This sequence may be a read error, since a much larger clone differs from it by one base. This rearrangement joins TRBV7-9 to TRBJ2-1, with D maybe TRBD2 (6 bases). Trimming stripped 0 bases from V and 8 bases from J, with 11 bases between. This CDR3 region has 14 residues. Germline-derived CDR1 and CDR2 are SEHNR and FQNEAQ (reference sequence). The CDR3 loop reads CASSLAGSNDEQFF. CDR3 DNA sequence: TGTGCCAGCAGCTTAGCCGGGAGCAACGATGAGCAGTTCTTC.

CDR3 residues: CSARQPDRGGEKLFF. The DNA of the CDR3 is TGCAGTGCTCGACAACCCGACAGGGGAGGTGAAAAACTGTTTTTT. The chain has TRBV20-1 and TRBJ1-4; 8 bases align to TRBD1. The CDR3 spans 15 residues. Germline-derived CDR1 and CDR2 are DFQATT and SNEGSKA (reference sequence). Trimming removed 5 bases from V and 7 bases from J; junction bases left unmatched: 12.

This clonotype showed up just a few times. J is TRBJ2-1 and V is TRBV4-3, with D possibly TRBD2 on 6 matching bases. The ends were cut back, 0 bases at V and 9 bases at J, with 30 bases in the middle. Germline loops: CDR1 LGHNA, CDR2 YSLEER. The CDR3 contains 20 residues. The CDR3 DNA reads TGCGCCAGCAGCCAAGATCGGGCCACGGGGGTCTGGATCTCCCCCGGTGAGCAGTTCTTC. As protein: CASSQDRATGVWISPGEQFF.

This chain uses TRBV20-1 with TRBJ1-2, with D maybe TRBD1 (6 bases). The CDR3 loop spans 14 amino acids. Germline V gene data show CDR1 as DFQATT and CDR2 as SNEGSKA (reference sequence). The ends were cut back, 1 base at V and 4 bases at J, with 13 bases in the middle. This CDR3 is CSARVAGESYGYTF. DNA for the CDR3: TGCAGTGCTAGAGTGGCAGGGGAGAGCTATGGCTACACCTTC.

This clonotype was seen only a few times. This chain uses TRBV7-9 with TRBJ2-5; D unclear. CDR1 is SEHNR, CDR2 FQNEAQ, per germline (reference sequence). V was clipped by 5 bases and J by 5 bases, with 9 bases between them. This CDR3 is built from 12 residues. CDR3: CASSQIRETQYF. DNA of the CDR3: TGTGCCAGCAGCCAGATTCGGGAGACCCAGTACTTC. Supplemented by reference TRBV7-9 and TRBJ2-5, the full variable domain reads DTGVSQNPRHKITKRGQNVTFRCDPISEHNRLYWYRQTLGQGPEFLTYFQNEAQLEKSRLLSDRFSAERPKGSFSTLEIQRTEQGDSAMYLCASSQIRETQYFGPGTRLLVL.

This clonotype came up a few times. The CDR3 loop is CASGIGPGTEAFF. CDR3 DNA: TGTGCTAGTGGTATAGGACCGGGCACTGAAGCTTTCTTT. The rearrangement uses TRBV12-5 and TRBJ1-1, with unresolved D. The CDR3 is 13 residues long. V was pared by 5 bases and J by 4 bases, with 11 bases between. CDR1 and CDR2 from the germline V gene are LGHNT and FRNRAP.

This clonotype appeared a few times. This chain uses TRBV12-3 or TRBV12-4 with TRBJ2-5; either TRBD1 or TRBD2 may fit D (5 bases each). The CDR3 covers 14 residues. Trimming stripped 5 bases from V and 5 bases from J, with 15 bases between. The chain's CDR3 is CASSRSRGAETQYF. The CDR3 nucleotides read TGTGCCAGCAGTCGGTCTCGGGGCGCTGAGACCCAGTACTTC.